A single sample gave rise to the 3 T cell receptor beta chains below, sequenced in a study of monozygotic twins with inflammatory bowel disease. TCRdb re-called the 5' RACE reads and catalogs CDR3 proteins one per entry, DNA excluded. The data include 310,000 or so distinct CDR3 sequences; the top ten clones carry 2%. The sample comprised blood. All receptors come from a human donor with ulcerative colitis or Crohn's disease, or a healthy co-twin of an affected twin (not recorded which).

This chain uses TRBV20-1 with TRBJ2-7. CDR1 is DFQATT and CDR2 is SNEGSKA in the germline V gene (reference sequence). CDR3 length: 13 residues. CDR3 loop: CSARDPRVYEQYF.

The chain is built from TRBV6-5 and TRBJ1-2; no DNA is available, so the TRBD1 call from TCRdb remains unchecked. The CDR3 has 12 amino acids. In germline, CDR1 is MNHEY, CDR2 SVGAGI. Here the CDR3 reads CASRWGPVGYTF.

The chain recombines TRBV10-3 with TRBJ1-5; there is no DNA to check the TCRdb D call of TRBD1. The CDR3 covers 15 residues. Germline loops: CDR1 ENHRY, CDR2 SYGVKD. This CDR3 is CAISEGQGPHQPQHF.